This T cell receptor beta chain was observed in a study of T cell repertoires in cytomegalovirus infection. Study background: Well-studied HLA-B-restricted CMV epitopes were used in the study alongside recently identified HLA-C-restricted ones. CMV infection plus the matching HLA type was flagged by public TCR beta signatures.

About this clonotype itself: What it binds is not known.

MiXCR was run by TCRdb on the reads, yielding one entry per CDR3 protein. This table holds about half a million distinct CDR3 sequences, roughly a third found once. Study results and limitations: Adding up the frequency of public TCR beta families identified people who carried CMV plus the relevant HLA. CMV-specific TCR beta clonotypes restricted by HLA-C dominated the ex vivo response.

The V gene end was trimmed by 2 bases and the J gene end by 4 bases; junction bases not matched to a gene: 4. Looked up from germline, CDR1 is SGHNT and CDR2 is YENEEA. This CDR3 is 15 amino acids long. This clonotype was obtained from a human donor in good health (CMV status not recorded). Some clones in this sample may be carry-over from other donors' samples. The rearrangement uses TRBV11-3 and TRBJ2-1, with 8 bases fitting TRBD1. The sample was cultured PBMCs, taken from culture after CMV antigen stimulation. The CDR3 here is CASSLSGGAYNEQFF. As DNA, the CDR3 is TGTGCCAGCAGCTTATCAGGGGGCGCGTACAATGAGCAGTTCTTC.